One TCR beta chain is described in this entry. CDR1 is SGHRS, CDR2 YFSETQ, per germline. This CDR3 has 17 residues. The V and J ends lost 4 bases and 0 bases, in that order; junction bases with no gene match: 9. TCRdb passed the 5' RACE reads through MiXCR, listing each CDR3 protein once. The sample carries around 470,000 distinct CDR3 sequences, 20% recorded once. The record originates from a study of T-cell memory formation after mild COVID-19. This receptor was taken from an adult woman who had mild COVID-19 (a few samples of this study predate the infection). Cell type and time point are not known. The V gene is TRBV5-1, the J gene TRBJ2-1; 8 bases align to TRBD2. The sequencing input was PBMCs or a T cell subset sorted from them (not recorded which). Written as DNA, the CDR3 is TGCGCCAGCAGCCCGGTAGCGGGAATGGGCTCCTACAATGAGCAGTTCTTC. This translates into CASSPVAGMGSYNEQFF.